This record looks at one T cell receptor beta chain sequence and its context. Its antigen is as yet unknown. The entry originates in a study of CXCR3-negative and CXCR3-positive naive CD8 T cells. The authors made the TRB cDNA libraries by 5' RACE using UMI labels. TCRdb re-called the 5' RACE reads and catalogs CDR3 proteins one per entry, DNA excluded. The ten top clones account for 0.5% to 0.75%, within a sample of around 130,000 distinct CDR3 sequences. The CDR3 loop spans 13 amino acids. In germline, CDR1 is GTSNPN, CDR2 SVGIG (reference sequence). A CD45RO-CCR7+CD27+CD95- profile was what naive CD8+ T cells displayed. Study-level results: TRB CDR3 hydrophobicity was greater in CXCR3-positive naive cells than in CXCR3-negative naive cells. Both naive subsets, CXCR3-negative and CXCR3-positive, displayed similar TRBV-TRBJ usage, unlike memory cells.

V gene TRBV30 combines with J gene TRBJ2-3; TCRdb outputs TRBD1, but without DNA this stays unchecked. The source of this sequence is a human donor in good health. Some clones in this sample may be carry-over from other donors' samples. The source material was naive CXCR3+ CD8+ T cells from blood. Specified subset: CD45RO-CCR7+CD27+CD95- naive CD8+ T cells expressing CXCR3 (TNR3+). This CDR3 reads CAWGQGETDTQYF. Filled out from reference TRBV30 and TRBJ2-3, the complete variable domain reads SQTIHQWPATLVQPVGSPLSLECTVEGTSNPNLYWYRQAAGRGLQLLFYSVGIGQISSEVPQNLSASRPQDRQFILSSKKLLLSDSGFYLCAWGQGETDTQYFGPGTRLTVL.